The sequence of this T cell receptor beta chain was determined in a study of Ad26.COV2.S vaccination and SARS-CoV-2 variants. As for the study in general: As a participant in COV1001, the donor was in the Ad26.COV2.S trial arm.

Treatment in this sample: 15 to 20 received Ad26.COV2.S at low or high dose, single or two shots; roughly 5 received placebo; per-sample allocation not given. It was on day 63 after the first vaccine or placebo injection that samples were taken. Adults aged 18-55 years in Boston included the donor. Here immunoSEQ multiplex PCR was the method, and the copy in TCRdb shows in-frame clones only, minus some. The sample comprises about 400,000 clones, about four fifths of which are singletons, and around 7% rests with the top ten. On this clone itself: Its antigen is unidentified. The sample holds other DNA sequences that translate to the same CDR3.

General observations from the study: The authors reported substantial breadth in spike-specific CD8+ and CD4+ T cell responses after vaccination. Non-spike TCR breadth showed similarity between vaccine and placebo recipients.

Germline CDR1 reads SNHLY; CDR2 reads FYNNEI. V was cut by 4 bases and J by 0 bases, with 6 bases left in between. The CDR3 totals 13 residues. The chain has TRBV2 and TRBJ1-1, with D unresolved. Sequencing used peripheral blood, obtained in a trial of Ad26.COV2.S vaccine versus placebo. This TCR came from a person between 18 and 65 years old who received the Ad26.COV2.S COVID-19 vaccine or a placebo. Here the CDR3 DNA reads TGTGCCAGCAGTGTGGGTGTGAACACTGAAGCTTTCTTT. It specifies CASSVGVNTEAFF.